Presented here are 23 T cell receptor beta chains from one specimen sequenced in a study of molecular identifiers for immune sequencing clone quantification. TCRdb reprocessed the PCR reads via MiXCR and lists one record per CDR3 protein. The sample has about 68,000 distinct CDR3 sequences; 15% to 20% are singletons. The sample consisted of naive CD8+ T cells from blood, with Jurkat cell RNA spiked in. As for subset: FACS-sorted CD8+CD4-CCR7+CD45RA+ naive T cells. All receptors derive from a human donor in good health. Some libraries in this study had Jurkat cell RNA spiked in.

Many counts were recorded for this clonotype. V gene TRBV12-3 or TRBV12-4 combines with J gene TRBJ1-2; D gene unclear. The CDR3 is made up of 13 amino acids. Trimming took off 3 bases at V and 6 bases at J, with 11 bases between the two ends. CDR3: CASSFLVYDGYTF. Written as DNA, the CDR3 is TGTGCCAGCAGTTTCCTGGTATACGATGGCTACACCTTC.

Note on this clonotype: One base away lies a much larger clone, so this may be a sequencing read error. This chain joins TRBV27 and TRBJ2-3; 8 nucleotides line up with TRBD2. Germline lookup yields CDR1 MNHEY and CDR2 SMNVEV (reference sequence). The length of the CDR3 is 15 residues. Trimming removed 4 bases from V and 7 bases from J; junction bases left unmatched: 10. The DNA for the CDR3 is TGTGCCAGCAGTTCATTCCCTAGCGGGTCGAATACGCAGTATTTT. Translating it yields CASSSFPSGSNTQYF.

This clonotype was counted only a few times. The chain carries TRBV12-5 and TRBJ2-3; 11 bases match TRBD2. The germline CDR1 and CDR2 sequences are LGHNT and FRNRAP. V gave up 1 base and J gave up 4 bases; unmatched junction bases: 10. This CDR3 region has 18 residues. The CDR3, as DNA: TGTGCTAGTGGTTTGGCCCCACTAGCGGGAGTTTTCCCAGATACGCAGTATTTT. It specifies CASGLAPLAGVFPDTQYF. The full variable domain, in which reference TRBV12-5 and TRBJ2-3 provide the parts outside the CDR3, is DARVTQTPRHKVTEMGQEVTMRCQPILGHNTVFWYRQTMMQGLELLAYFRNRAPLDDSGMPKDRFSAEMPDATLATLKIQPSEPRDSAVYFCASGLAPLAGVFPDTQYFGPGTRLTVL.

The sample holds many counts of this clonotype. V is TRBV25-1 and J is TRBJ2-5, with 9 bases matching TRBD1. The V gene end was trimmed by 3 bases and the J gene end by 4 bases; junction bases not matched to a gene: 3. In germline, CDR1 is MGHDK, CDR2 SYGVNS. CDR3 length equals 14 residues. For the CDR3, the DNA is TGTGCCAGCAGTGAGGGACAGGGCCTAGAGACCCAGTACTTC. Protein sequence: CASSEGQGLETQYF.

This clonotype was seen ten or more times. CDR3 DNA: TGTGCCAGCAGCTTAGATTCTTTTTTGGCAGACAATGAGCAGTTCTTC. The encoded protein is CASSLDSFLADNEQFF. This rearrangement joins TRBV7-9 to TRBJ2-1; no firm D call. Trimming removed 1 base from V and 5 bases from J, with 15 bases in between. Germline CDR1 and CDR2: SEHNR and FQNEAQ (reference sequence). This CDR3 has 16 residues.

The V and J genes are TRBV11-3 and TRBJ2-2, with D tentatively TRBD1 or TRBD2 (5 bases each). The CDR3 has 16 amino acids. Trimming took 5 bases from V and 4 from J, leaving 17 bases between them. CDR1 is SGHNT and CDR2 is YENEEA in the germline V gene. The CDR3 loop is CASSPPLPGTTGELFF. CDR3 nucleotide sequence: TGTGCCAGCAGCCCACCACTCCCCGGGACCACCGGGGAGCTGTTTTTT.

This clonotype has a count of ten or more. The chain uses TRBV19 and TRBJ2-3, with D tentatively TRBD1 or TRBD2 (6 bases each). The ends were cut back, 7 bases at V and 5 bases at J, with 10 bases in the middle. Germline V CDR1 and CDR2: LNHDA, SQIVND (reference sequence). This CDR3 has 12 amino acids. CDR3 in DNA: TGTGCCAGTAAAGGGGGGTTAGATACGCAGTATTTT. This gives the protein CASKGGLDTQYF.

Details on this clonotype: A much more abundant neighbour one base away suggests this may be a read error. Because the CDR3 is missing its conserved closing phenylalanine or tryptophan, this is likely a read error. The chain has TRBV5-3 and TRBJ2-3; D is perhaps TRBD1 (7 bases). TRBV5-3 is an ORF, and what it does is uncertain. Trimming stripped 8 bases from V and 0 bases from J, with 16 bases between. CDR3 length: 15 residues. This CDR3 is CASTPRGQSTDTQYL. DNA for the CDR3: TGTGCCAGCACCCCGCGGGGACAGAGCACAGATACGCAGTATCTT.

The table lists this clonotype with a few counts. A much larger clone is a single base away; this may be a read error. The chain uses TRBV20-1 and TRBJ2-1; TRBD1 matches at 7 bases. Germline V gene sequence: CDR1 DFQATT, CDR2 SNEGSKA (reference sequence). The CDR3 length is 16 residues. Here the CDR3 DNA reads TGCAGTGCTAGAGAGAAGGGGGCATCTTTCTACAATGAGCAGTCCTTC. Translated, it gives CSAREKGASFYNEQSF.

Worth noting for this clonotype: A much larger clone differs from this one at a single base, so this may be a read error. The CDR3 sequence: CASSEGDRFTDTQYF. CDR3 nucleotides: TGTGCCAGCAGTGAAGGTGACCGTTTCACAGATACGCAGTATTTT. The genes are TRBV6-1 and TRBJ2-3; no clear D gene. V was pared by 1 base and J by 2 bases, with 10 bases between. Per germline, CDR1 MNHNS and CDR2 SASEGT. The CDR3 spans 15 residues.

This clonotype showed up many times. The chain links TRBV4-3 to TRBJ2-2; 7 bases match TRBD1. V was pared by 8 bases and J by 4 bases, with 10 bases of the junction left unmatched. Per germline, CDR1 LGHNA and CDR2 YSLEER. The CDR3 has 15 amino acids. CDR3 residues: CASSIYRGGTGELFF. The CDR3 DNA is TGCGCCAGCTCGATATACAGGGGCGGCACCGGGGAGCTGTTTTTT.

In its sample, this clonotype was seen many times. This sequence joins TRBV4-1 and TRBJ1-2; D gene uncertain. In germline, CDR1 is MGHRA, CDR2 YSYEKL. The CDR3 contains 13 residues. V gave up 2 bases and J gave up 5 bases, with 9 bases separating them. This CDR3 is CASSQRGPYGYTF. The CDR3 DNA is TGCGCCAGCAGCCAACGGGGTCCATATGGCTACACCTTC.

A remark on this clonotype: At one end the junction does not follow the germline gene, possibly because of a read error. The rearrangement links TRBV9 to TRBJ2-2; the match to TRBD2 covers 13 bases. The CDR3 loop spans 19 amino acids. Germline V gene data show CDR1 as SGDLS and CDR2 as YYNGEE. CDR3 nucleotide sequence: TGTGCCCGCAGCGTCCATGGACTAGCGGGGGAACCTTTAACCGGGGAGCTGTTTTTT. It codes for CARSVHGLAGEPLTGELFF.

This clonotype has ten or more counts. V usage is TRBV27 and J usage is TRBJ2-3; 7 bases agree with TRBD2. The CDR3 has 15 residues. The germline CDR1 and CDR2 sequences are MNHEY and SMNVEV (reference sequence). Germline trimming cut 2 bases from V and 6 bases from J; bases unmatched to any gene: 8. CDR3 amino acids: CASSLSRWEGDTQYF. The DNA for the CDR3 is TGTGCCAGCAGTTTAAGTCGGTGGGAGGGGGATACGCAGTATTTT.

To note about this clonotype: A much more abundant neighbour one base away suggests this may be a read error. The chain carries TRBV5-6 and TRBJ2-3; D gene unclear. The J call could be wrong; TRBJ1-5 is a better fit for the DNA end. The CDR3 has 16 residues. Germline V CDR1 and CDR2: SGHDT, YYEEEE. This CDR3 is CASSLGAGVSADTQHF. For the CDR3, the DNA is TGTGCCAGCAGCTTGGGGGCGGGAGTCTCCGCAGATACGCAGCATTTT.

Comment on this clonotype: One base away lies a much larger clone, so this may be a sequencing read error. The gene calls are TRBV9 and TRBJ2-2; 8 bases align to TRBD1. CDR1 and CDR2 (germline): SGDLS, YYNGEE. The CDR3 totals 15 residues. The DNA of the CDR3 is TGTGCCAGCAGCGTTAGGACAGGGAACGCCGGGGAGCTGTTTTTT. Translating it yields CASSVRTGNAGELFF.

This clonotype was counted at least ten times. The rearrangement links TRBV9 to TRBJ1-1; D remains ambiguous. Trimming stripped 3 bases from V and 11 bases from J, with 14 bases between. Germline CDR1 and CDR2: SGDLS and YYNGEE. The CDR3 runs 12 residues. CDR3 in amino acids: CASSAENAEAFF. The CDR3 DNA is TGTGCCAGCAGCGCAGAGAACGCCGAGGCTTTCTTT.

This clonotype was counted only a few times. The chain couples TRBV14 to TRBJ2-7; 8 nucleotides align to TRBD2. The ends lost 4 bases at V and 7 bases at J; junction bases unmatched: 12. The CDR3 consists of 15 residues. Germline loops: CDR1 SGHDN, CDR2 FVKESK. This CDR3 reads CASSRLPGGGQEQYF. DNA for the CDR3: TGTGCCAGCAGCCGCCTACCGGGAGGGGGGCAGGAGCAGTACTTC.

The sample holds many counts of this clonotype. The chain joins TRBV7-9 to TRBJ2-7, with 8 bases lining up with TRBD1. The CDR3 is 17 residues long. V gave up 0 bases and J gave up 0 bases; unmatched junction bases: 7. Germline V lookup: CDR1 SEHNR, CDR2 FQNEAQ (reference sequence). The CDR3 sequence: CASSLAPGQASSYEQYF. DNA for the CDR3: TGTGCCAGCAGCTTAGCGCCGGGACAGGCGAGCTCCTACGAGCAGTACTTC.

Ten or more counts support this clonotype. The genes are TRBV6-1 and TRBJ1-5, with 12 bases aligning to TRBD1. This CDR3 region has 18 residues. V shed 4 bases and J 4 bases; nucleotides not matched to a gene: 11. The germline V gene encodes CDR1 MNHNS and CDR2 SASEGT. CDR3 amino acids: CASSVRDRGLYGNQPQHF. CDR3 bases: TGTGCCAGCAGTGTCCGGGACAGGGGGCTCTATGGGAATCAGCCCCAGCATTTT.

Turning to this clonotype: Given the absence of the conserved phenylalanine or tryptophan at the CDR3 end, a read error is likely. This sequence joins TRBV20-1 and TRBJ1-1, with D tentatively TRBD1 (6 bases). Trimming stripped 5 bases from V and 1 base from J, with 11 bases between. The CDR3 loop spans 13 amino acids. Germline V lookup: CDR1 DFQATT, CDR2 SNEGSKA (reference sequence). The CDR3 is CSAVMTGNTEAFL. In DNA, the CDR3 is TGCAGTGCTGTTATGACAGGGAACACTGAAGCTTTCCTT.

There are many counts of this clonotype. The CDR3 protein is CSATIDTGELFF. DNA of the CDR3: TGCAGTGCTACGATAGACACCGGGGAGCTGTTTTTT. The chain recombines TRBV20-1 with TRBJ2-2; D is unclear. Per the germline V gene, CDR1 is DFQATT and CDR2 is SNEGSKA (reference sequence). This CDR3 contains 12 residues. V lost 4 bases and J 3 bases, leaving 6 bases between the germline ends.

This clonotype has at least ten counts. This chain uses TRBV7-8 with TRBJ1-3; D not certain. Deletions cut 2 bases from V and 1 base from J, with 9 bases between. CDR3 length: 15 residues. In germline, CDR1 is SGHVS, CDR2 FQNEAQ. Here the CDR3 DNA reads TGTGCCAGCAGCTTAAGAGGTGATTCTGGAAACACCATATATTTT. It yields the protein CASSLRGDSGNTIYF.